This T cell receptor beta chain was identified in a study of T-cell reconstitution after alpha-beta-depleted transplantation in children. Unique molecular identifiers were used in preparing the TCRbeta library. TCRdb independently ran MiXCR on the PCR reads; one entry per CDR3 protein. The repertoire holds about 610,000 distinct CDR3 sequences, with under 12% as singletons. This CDR3 has 15 residues. With V trimmed by 5 bases and J by 2 bases, 7 bases remained unmatched. CDR1 and CDR2 from the germline V gene are SEHNR and FQNEAQ (reference sequence). This clonotype originated in a human donor who donated a stem cell graft to a child with acute myeloid leukemia. The starting material was PBMCs from the stem cell graft donor, obtained from the stem cell graft. The J gene is TRBJ2-7, the V gene TRBV7-9; 9 bases agree with TRBD1. CDR3 nucleotides: TGTGCCAGCAGCCCAGAAACAGGGGGCCCCTACGAGCAGTACTTC. Translation gives CASSPETGGPYEQYF.